This T cell receptor beta chain originates from a study of early T cells in non-severe SARS-CoV-2 infection. Overall study context: From unsorted whole blood, bulk RNA was sequenced, and the chains remained unpaired.

The V segment lost 5 bases and the J segment 9 bases; nucleotides outside the gene matches: 13. CDR1 and CDR2 (germline): DFQATT, SNEGSKA (reference sequence). The CDR3 spans 14 residues. Individual cDNA molecules each received unique molecular identifiers attached to them. TCRdb redid the calling of the 5' RACE reads with MiXCR, one entry per CDR3 protein. The sample has around 80,000 distinct CDR3 sequences, approximately 14% seen once. Study-level points and caveats: A preference for anti-spike CD8 responses marked VDJdb matching, which missed private and CD4 specificities.

This clonotype occurred a few times. Its antigen is not known. Sequenced: whole blood. The chain joins TRBV20-1 to TRBJ2-1, with 7 bases fitting TRBD2. The sequence came from an adult who was a healthcare worker with PCR-confirmed SARS-CoV-2 infection or an uninfected control (not recorded which). The CDR3 region has the DNA TGCAGTGCTGGGATAAGCGGGGCTTTTAGTGAGCAGTTCTTC. Its protein product is CSAGISGAFSEQFF.